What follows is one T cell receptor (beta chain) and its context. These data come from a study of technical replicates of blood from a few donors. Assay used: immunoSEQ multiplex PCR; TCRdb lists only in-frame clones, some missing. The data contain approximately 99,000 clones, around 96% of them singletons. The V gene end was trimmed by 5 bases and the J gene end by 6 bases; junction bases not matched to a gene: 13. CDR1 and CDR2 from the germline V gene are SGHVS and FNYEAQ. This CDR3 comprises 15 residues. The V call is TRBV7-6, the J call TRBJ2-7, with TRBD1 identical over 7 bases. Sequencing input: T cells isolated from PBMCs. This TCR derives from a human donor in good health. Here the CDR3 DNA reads TGTGCCAGCAGCCGCGAGACAGGGTGGATTGGCGAGCAGTACTTC. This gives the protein CASSRETGWIGEQYF.